This entry lists 5 T cell receptor beta chains sequenced from one sample in a study of blood T cell repertoires in COVID-19. This table comes from immunoSEQ multiplex PCR, and its TCRdb copy is limited to in-frame clones, with some not included. In the table there are roughly 170,000 clones, just under 90% of which are singletons. The specimen was peripheral blood. These receptors all come from a woman between 18 and 29 years old who had recovered from COVID-19.

A single count supports this clone. J is TRBJ1-1 and V is TRBV6-5; no clear D gene. This CDR3 contains 15 residues. Per germline, CDR1 MNHEY and CDR2 SVGAGI. V was cut by 2 bases and J by 4 bases, with 14 bases left in between. CDR3 coding DNA: TGTGCCAGCAGTTACGAGACGATTCCGGGCACTGAAGCTTTCTTT. This sequence encodes CASSYETIPGTEAFF.

This clone has a handful of counts. V and J are TRBV4-1 and TRBJ1-4, with 10 bases that match TRBD1. This CDR3 region has 17 residues. V shed 4 bases, J shed 4 bases, and the junction held 9 bases outside the gene matches. Per the germline V gene, CDR1 is MGHRA and CDR2 is YSYEKL. CDR3 sequence reads: CASSLRSGDRGNEKLFF. As DNA, the CDR3 is TGCGCCAGCAGCCTACGCTCGGGGGACAGGGGTAATGAAAAACTGTTTTTT.

This clone was recorded a few times. The chain is built from TRBV7-9 and TRBJ2-4, with a possible D match to TRBD1 (5 bases). V gave up 5 bases and J gave up 8 bases, with 16 bases separating them. The CDR3 totals 14 residues. Germline lookup yields CDR1 SEHNR and CDR2 FQNEAQ (reference sequence). Here the CDR3 DNA reads TGTGCCAGCAGCCACAGGACAAGGCCCCACATTCAGTACTTC. It codes for CASSHRTRPHIQYF.

V usage is TRBV7-9 and J usage is TRBJ1-2, with a weak D call TRBD1 (5 bases). Germline V gives CDR1 SEHNR, CDR2 FQNEAQ (reference sequence). The ends were cut back, 5 bases at V and 7 bases at J, with 14 bases in the middle. The CDR3 length is 13 residues. Here the CDR3 DNA reads TGTGCCAGCAGCCCCGGGACTTACCTTGGCTACACCTTC. It is translated as CASSPGTYLGYTF.

The J gene is TRBJ2-1, the V gene TRBV2; D gene unclear. Germline V lookup: CDR1 SNHLY, CDR2 FYNNEI. V was cut by 6 bases and J by 0 bases, with 12 bases left in between. The CDR3 extends over 15 amino acids. In DNA, the CDR3 is TGTGCCAGCAGAGAGTGGGCAGACTCCTACAATGAGCAGTTCTTC. Protein sequence: CASREWADSYNEQFF.